The sequence of this T cell receptor (beta chain) was determined in a study of T-cell reconstitution after alpha-beta-depleted transplantation in children. A library of TCRbeta sequences, prepared with unique molecular identifiers, was generated. Using its own MiXCR run on the PCR reads, TCRdb lists one record per CDR3 protein. Altogether about 830,000 distinct CDR3 sequences are present, approximately 15% being singletons, with the ten largest covering just under 5%. Germline V CDR1 and CDR2: MGHRA, YSYEKL. The V gene end was trimmed by 3 bases and the J gene end by 0 bases; junction bases not matched to a gene: 4. The CDR3 runs 17 residues. This clonotype occurred a few times.

This material consisted of PBMCs, mostly from graft donor cells, taken 360 days after TCRalphabeta/CD19-depleted stem cell transplant. The chain joins TRBV4-1 to TRBJ2-1, with 11 bases aligning to TRBD2. The TCR was taken from a male patient younger than 18 who had a stem cell transplant for acute lymphoblastic leukemia, so the T cells may come from the graft donor. In DNA form, the CDR3 reads TGCGCCAGCAGCCAGGGTAGCGGGAGGGCCTCCTACAATGAGCAGTTCTTC. This sequence encodes CASSQGSGRASYNEQFF.